This TCR beta chain derives from a study of CD8+ T cells in alopecia areata. Germline V gene lookup returns CDR1 SGHRS and CDR2 YFSETQ. The CDR3 totals 16 residues. The V and J ends lost 0 bases and 4 bases, in that order; junction bases with no gene match: 5. After isolation, RNA underwent reverse transcription to generate cDNA as the sequencing template. Repertoires were generated with immunoSEQ multiplex PCR, while TCRdb's copy carries only in-frame clones and drops some. The repertoire holds approximately 100,000 clones, with about 60% as singletons. The chain couples TRBV5-1 to TRBJ2-1; TRBD1 aligns across 9 bases. The TCR originated in a human donor in good health. Sequencing input: CD4+ T cells sorted from blood. This CDR3 is CASSLAGTGQYNEQFF. DNA of the CDR3: TGCGCCAGCAGCTTGGCTGGGACAGGGCAATACAATGAGCAGTTCTTC.